This T cell receptor beta chain stems from a study of T cells in Graves' hyperthyroidism and ophthalmopathy. Authors of the study amplified TCR beta CDR3 regions from RNA transcripts. TCR CDR3 regions were first amplified by RT-PCR with HTBI primers. TCRdb called the multiplex PCR reads again in MiXCR, with one record for every CDR3 protein. Of approximately 690,000 distinct CDR3 sequences listed, approximately 15% are singletons. Germline CDR1 and CDR2: LGHNT and FRNRAP. V was shortened by 4 bases and J by 4 bases, with 17 bases between the two germline ends. The CDR3 runs 16 residues. This rearrangement joins TRBV12-5 to TRBJ2-1; D uncertain. The specimen was blood. The source is a woman aged 50 to 60 with Graves' ophthalmopathy. The CDR3 spells CASGSPRLVLYNEQFF. The CDR3 region has the DNA TGTGCTAGTGGTTCCCCCCGTTTGGTCTTGTACAATGAGCAGTTCTTC.